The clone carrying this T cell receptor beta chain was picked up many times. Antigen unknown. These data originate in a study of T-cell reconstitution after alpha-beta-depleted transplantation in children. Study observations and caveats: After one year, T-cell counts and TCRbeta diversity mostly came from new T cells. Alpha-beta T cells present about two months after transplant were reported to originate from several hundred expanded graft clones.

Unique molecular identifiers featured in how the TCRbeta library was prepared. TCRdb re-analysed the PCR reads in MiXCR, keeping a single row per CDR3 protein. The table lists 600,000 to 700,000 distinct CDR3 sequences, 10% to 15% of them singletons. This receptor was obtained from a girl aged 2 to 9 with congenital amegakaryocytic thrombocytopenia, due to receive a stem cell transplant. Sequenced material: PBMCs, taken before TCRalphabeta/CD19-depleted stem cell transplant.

CDR3 in DNA: TGTGCCAGCAGCTTAGGAGGTCCCTATGGCTACACCTTC. Translating it yields CASSLGGPYGYTF. This sequence joins TRBV7-8 and TRBJ1-2; no firm D call. CDR3 size: 13 residues. The V gene's germline CDR1 is SGHVS and CDR2 FQNEAQ. V lost 1 base to trimming and J lost 4 bases, with 7 bases between them.